The 20 T cell receptor beta chains in this list originate from one sample, sequenced in a study of Ad26.COV2.S vaccination and SARS-CoV-2 variants. Here immunoSEQ multiplex PCR was the method, and the copy in TCRdb shows in-frame clones only, minus some. In the table there are 300,000 to 450,000 clones, about 92% of which are singletons. This specimen was peripheral blood, taken after recovery from COVID-19. These receptors all stem from a human donor who had recovered from COVID-19.

This sequence joins TRBV4-1 and TRBJ1-2; 7 bases match TRBD1. The CDR3 has 16 residues. In germline, CDR1 is MGHRA, CDR2 YSYEKL. Unmatched junction bases numbered 7, after V lost 1 base and J lost 2 bases. The CDR3 protein is CASSQGETGLNYGYTF. The CDR3 nucleotides are TGCGCCAGCAGCCAAGGCGAGACAGGGCTCAACTATGGCTACACCTTC.

The V call is TRBV13, the J call TRBJ1-2; D not certain. The CDR3 extends over 14 amino acids. The V gene lost 2 bases and the J gene lost 5 bases, with 12 bases spanning the gap. Germline V CDR1 and CDR2: PRHDT, FYEKMQ (reference sequence). The CDR3 DNA reads as TGTGCCAGCAGCTTATACCCCTTAAGGTATGGCTACACCTTC. This encodes CASSLYPLRYGYTF. The whole variable domain, filled in from reference TRBV13 and TRBJ1-2, reads AAGVIQSPRHLIKEKRETATLKCYPIPRHDTVYWYQQGPGQDPQFLISFYEKMQSDKGSIPDRFSAQQFSDYHSELNMSSLELGDSALYFCASSLYPLRYGYTFGSGTRLTVV.

This chain links TRBV27 with TRBJ2-7, with TRBD2 matching over 7 bases. The J segment lost 4 bases and the V segment lost 4 bases, leaving 7 bases of the junction unmatched. Per germline, CDR1 MNHEY and CDR2 SMNVEV (reference sequence). The CDR3 totals 14 residues. Here the CDR3 reads CASSSGREGYEQYF. In DNA form, the CDR3 reads TGTGCCAGCAGTTCTGGCAGGGAGGGGTACGAGCAGTACTTC.

V gene TRBV6-9 combines with J gene TRBJ1-2, with D possibly TRBD1 on 5 matching bases. CDR1 and CDR2 (germline): MNHGY, SVAAGI. The CDR3 has 14 amino acids. The V end was cut by 4 bases, the J end by 4 bases, with 13 bases between. Here the CDR3 DNA reads TGTGCCAGCAGTTCATTTCAGGGCCCCTATGGCTACACCTTC. It translates to CASSSFQGPYGYTF.

J is TRBJ1-2 and V is TRBV19; D unresolved. V lost 2 bases to trimming and J lost 7 bases, with 8 bases between them. Germline loops: CDR1 LNHDA, CDR2 SQIVND (reference sequence). CDR3 length: 12 amino acids. CDR3 residues: CASSINGFGYTF. DNA for the CDR3: TGTGCCAGTAGTATAAACGGGTTTGGCTACACCTTC. The variable domain in full, with the rest retrieved from reference TRBV19 and TRBJ1-2, is DGGITQSPKYLFRKEGQNVTLSCEQNLNHDAMYWYRQDPGQGLRLIYYSQIVNDFQKGDIAEGYSVSREKKESFPLTVTSAQKNPTAFYLCASSINGFGYTFGSGTRLTVV.

V is TRBV15 and J is TRBJ2-2; TRBD1 matches 11 bases. Germline-derived CDR1 and CDR2 are LNHNV and YYDKDF (reference sequence). Trimming at V came to 6 bases and at J to 7 bases, leaving 4 bases not matched to a gene. The CDR3 extends over 14 amino acids. Written as DNA, the CDR3 is TGTGCCACCAGTAGGGACAGGGGGATCGGGGAGCTGTTTTTT. Translation gives CATSRDRGIGELFF. Based on the CDR3 plus reference TRBV15 and TRBJ2-2, the full variable domain is DAMVIQNPRYQVTQFGKPVTLSCSQTLNHNVMYWYQQKSSQAPKLLFHYYDKDFNNEADTPDNFQSRRPNTSFCFLDIRSPGLGDTAMYLCATSRDRGIGELFFGEGSRLTVL.

V gene TRBV19 combines with J gene TRBJ1-2, with D perhaps TRBD1 (5 bases). The CDR3 contains 15 residues. CDR1 and CDR2 from the germline V gene are LNHDA and SQIVND (reference sequence). V lost 6 bases and J 3 bases, leaving 17 bases between the germline ends. The CDR3 sequence: CASSELNPGHYGYTF. CDR3 sequence (DNA): TGTGCCAGTAGCGAACTCAACCCAGGGCACTATGGCTACACCTTC.

The chain joins TRBV27 to TRBJ1-1, with D perhaps matching TRBD1 (6 bases). Trimming pared 8 bases from V and 0 bases from J, leaving 19 bases between. Germline V CDR1 and CDR2: MNHEY, SMNVEV (reference sequence). This CDR3 comprises 16 residues. The CDR3 spells CASRPPEGHMNTEAFF. CDR3 DNA sequence: TGTGCCAGCCGCCCCCCCGAGGGACACATGAACACTGAAGCTTTCTTT.

The V and J genes are TRBV15 and TRBJ2-5; 10 bases map to TRBD1. J lost 0 bases, V lost 3 bases, and 1 base had no gene match. CDR1 and CDR2 (germline): LNHNV, YYDKDF (reference sequence). This CDR3 spans 15 amino acids. This CDR3 reads CATSRDRGYQETQYF. The DNA of the CDR3 is TGTGCCACCAGCAGGGACAGGGGGTACCAAGAGACCCAGTACTTC.

The chain carries TRBV7-6 and TRBJ1-1; 7 bases fit TRBD1. After removal of 5 bases from V and 1 base from J, the junction contained 1 base not matched to a gene. CDR1 is SGHVS and CDR2 is FNYEAQ in the germline V gene. The CDR3 is 13 residues long. The CDR3 DNA reads as TGTGCCAGCAGCGCAGGGGGGAACACTGAAGCTTTCTTT. This codes for CASSAGGNTEAFF.

The chain employs TRBV6-6 and TRBJ2-7; 9 positions agree with TRBD2. CDR1 MNHNY and CDR2 SVGAGI come from the germline V gene (reference sequence). The CDR3 totals 16 residues. Trimming removed 5 bases from V and 4 bases from J; junction bases left unmatched: 12. The CDR3 protein is CASSLSGLAGLYEQYF. CDR3 sequence (DNA): TGTGCCAGCAGTCTTTCGGGCCTAGCGGGGCTTTACGAGCAGTACTTC.

The J gene is TRBJ1-1, the V gene TRBV6-6; 7 bases fit TRBD1. The germline CDR1 and CDR2 sequences are MNHNY and SVGAGI (reference sequence). The length of the CDR3 is 14 residues. Unmatched junction bases numbered 6, after V lost 5 bases and J lost 3 bases. DNA of the CDR3: TGTGCCAGCAGTCCGGACAGGTTAGACACTGAAGCTTTCTTT. Its protein product is CASSPDRLDTEAFF.

The genes are TRBV11-2 and TRBJ2-1; no definite D call. V shed 3 bases and J shed 4 bases, with 13 bases lying between them. This CDR3 comprises 15 residues. The germline V gene has CDR1 SGHAT and CDR2 FQNNGV. The CDR3 DNA reads as TGTGCCAGCAGCTTTGAGTCTACCGCGTACAATGAGCAGTTCTTC. Translating gives CASSFESTAYNEQFF.

As regards this clone: The same CDR3 arises from other DNA sequences in this sample as well. The chain joins TRBV24-1 to TRBJ2-1; D is uncertain. Trimming cost V 4 bases and J 5 bases, with 5 bases left between them. The germline gives CDR1 KGHDR, CDR2 SFDVKD. The CDR3 loop spans 12 amino acids. The CDR3 region has the DNA TGTGCCACCAGTGAGAGAGACAATGAGCAGTTCTTC. The encoded protein is CATSERDNEQFF.

The chain links TRBV28 to TRBJ1-5; 9 bases map to TRBD1. Trimming cost V 3 bases and J 2 bases; bases outside gene matches: 8. Germline V gives CDR1 MDHEN, CDR2 SYDVKM. This CDR3 is built from 17 residues. This CDR3 is CASSFNRGRFGNQPQHF. For the CDR3, the DNA is TGTGCCAGCAGTTTTAACAGGGGGCGCTTTGGCAATCAGCCCCAGCATTTT.

The chain combines TRBV5-1 with TRBJ1-1; weak D call: TRBD1 (5 bases). The CDR3 totals 14 residues. CDR1 is SGHRS and CDR2 is YFSETQ in the germline V gene. V was pared by 4 bases and J by 3 bases, with 13 bases between. The CDR3 sequence: CASSLGRGHTEAFF. The CDR3 nucleotides read TGCGCCAGCAGCCTGGGGAGGGGACACACTGAAGCTTTCTTT.

The chain has TRBV2 and TRBJ2-3; unclear D gene. This CDR3 comprises 16 residues. Germline CDR1 is SNHLY and CDR2 is FYNNEI. Deletions cut 3 bases from V and 0 bases from J, with 13 bases between. CDR3 loop: CASSESGETSTDTQYF. CDR3 DNA: TGTGCCAGCAGTGAGTCAGGAGAGACTAGCACAGATACGCAGTATTTT.

The V call is TRBV24-1, the J call TRBJ2-3; D not resolved. The length of the CDR3 is 13 residues. CDR1 and CDR2 from the germline V gene are KGHDR and SFDVKD. With 6 bases removed from V and 3 bases from J, the gap between germline ends came to 9 bases. The CDR3 loop is CATSRPSTDTQYF. CDR3 DNA: TGTGCCACCAGTCGCCCATCTACAGATACGCAGTATTTT.

The V and J genes are TRBV10-2 and TRBJ1-2; 7 positions agree with TRBD1. The germline CDR1 and CDR2 sequences are WSHSY and SAAADI. The V and J ends lost 6 bases and 0 bases, in that order; junction bases with no gene match: 7. The CDR3 spans 15 residues. CDR3 in DNA: TGCGCCAGCAGGGAGGGACAGACCCCTAACTATGGCTACACCTTC. This codes for CASREGQTPNYGYTF.

About this clone itself: Other nucleotide sequences in the sample specify the same CDR3. The chain links TRBV3-1 (or the pseudogene TRBV3-2) to TRBJ2-3; D gene uncertain. The CDR3 has 12 residues. With 1 base removed from V and 5 bases from J, the gap between germline ends came to 4 bases. Per germline, CDR1 LGHDT and CDR2 YNNKEL (reference sequence). The CDR3 sequence: CASSQGGDTQYF. The CDR3 region has the DNA TGTGCCAGCAGCCAAGGGGGAGATACGCAGTATTTT.